At least ten counts were recorded for the clone carrying this T cell receptor beta chain. The antigen remains undetermined. This sample is part of a study of T-cell reconstitution after alpha-beta-depleted transplantation in children. Study-wide points: When one year had passed after transplant, most T-cell counts and diversity came from newly produced T cells.

Preparing the TCRbeta library involved the use of unique molecular identifiers. MiXCR was run by TCRdb on the PCR reads, yielding one entry per CDR3 protein. This sample has fewer than 350,000 distinct CDR3 sequences, with around a tenth found just once. The V end was cut by 2 bases, the J end by 4 bases, with 20 bases between. The CDR3 loop spans 16 amino acids. Germline loops: CDR1 GTSNPN, CDR2 SVGIG (reference sequence). Sequencing used peripheral blood, obtained 180 days after TCRalphabeta/CD19-depleted stem cell transplant. The TCR originated in a male patient aged 2 to 10 who had a stem cell transplant for chronic granulomatous disease, so the T cells may come from the graft donor. The chain has TRBV30 and TRBJ1-2; no firm D call. Here the CDR3 reads CAWSPPRQASVYGYTF. DNA for the CDR3: TGTGCCTGGAGTCCCCCACGGCAGGCCTCCGTCTATGGCTACACCTTC.